This paragraph covers one TCR beta chain sequence. These data come from a study of Ad26.COV2.S vaccination and SARS-CoV-2 variants. TCRdb's copy holds only in-frame clones and misses some; the assay was immunoSEQ multiplex PCR. The sample gives about 400,000 clones, roughly 85% of which show up once; about 7.4% is in the top ten. Treatment defined: roughly 20 received Ad26.COV2.S at low or high dose, single or two shots; about 5 received placebo; per-sample allocation not given. Each sample was drawn 63 days after the first injection (of vaccine or placebo). V lost 2 bases, J lost 6 bases, and 8 bases lay in between. Germline values: CDR1 MNHEY, CDR2 SVGAGI. The CDR3 has 12 residues.

The chain uses TRBV6-5 and TRBJ2-7; no firm D call. The sample in question was peripheral blood, obtained in a trial of Ad26.COV2.S vaccine versus placebo. This sequence originates from a person between 18 and 60 years old who received the Ad26.COV2.S COVID-19 vaccine or a placebo. Here the CDR3 reads CASSYNEFEQYF. The DNA for the CDR3 is TGTGCCAGCAGTTACAACGAGTTCGAGCAGTACTTC.